This T cell receptor beta chain appears in the sequencing data of a study of T-cell reconstitution after alpha-beta-depleted transplantation in children. The study's findings and limits: Surviving recipient T cells and thymic progenitors underlay high day-60 TCRbeta diversity in some patients. Newly generated T cells supplied most T-cell counts and diversity one year post-transplant. By about two months after transplant, alpha-beta T cells reportedly arose from several hundred graft clones that had expanded.

Unique molecular identifiers were built into the TCRbeta library. In TCRdb, the PCR reads were re-called with MiXCR into one record per CDR3 protein. Of about 980,000 distinct CDR3 sequences listed, roughly 31% are singletons. The CDR3 spans 16 residues. The germline V gene encodes CDR1 SGHRS and CDR2 YFSETQ. The V end was cut by 1 base, the J end by 3 bases, with 15 bases between. This clonotype occurred a few times. The antigen is not known. This specimen consisted of PBMCs, mostly from graft donor cells, obtained 360 days after TCRalphabeta/CD19-depleted stem cell transplant. The clonotype was recovered from a boy in the first two years of life who had a stem cell transplant for SCID, so the T cells may come from the graft donor. This sequence joins TRBV5-1 and TRBJ2-3; D is possibly TRBD2 (6 bases). Here the CDR3 DNA reads TGCGCCAGCAGCTTGAACCCGGGGGTCTGGACAGATACGCAGTATTTT. It encodes CASSLNPGVWTDTQYF.